A single sample gave rise to the 28 T cell receptor beta chains below, sequenced in a study of shared clonotypes between healthy human individuals. The data were produced by immunoSEQ multiplex PCR, yet TCRdb's version contains in-frame clones alone and is incomplete. The table has millions of clones, 85% to 95% seen once; the top ten hold 1.5% to 2%. CD8 cells regarded as naive lacked CD45RO, were positively chosen for CCR7, and omitted terminally differentiated effector memory CD45RA+ cells. Sequenced sample: naive CD8+ T cells from PBMCs. These receptor sequences come from a man in his late teens or twenties in good health. Some clones in this sample may be carry-over from other donors' samples.

CDR3 protein: CATSRDWPLNTEAFF. Written as DNA, the CDR3 is TGTGCCACCAGCAGAGATTGGCCGTTAAACACTGAAGCTTTCTTT. V usage is TRBV15 and J usage is TRBJ1-1, with D unclear. Trimming left V 0 bases short and J 2 bases short, with 10 bases between. The germline V gene has CDR1 LNHNV and CDR2 YYDKDF (reference sequence). This CDR3 comprises 15 residues. The whole variable domain, filled in from reference TRBV15 and TRBJ1-1, reads DAMVIQNPRYQVTQFGKPVTLSCSQTLNHNVMYWYQQKSSQAPKLLFHYYDKDFNNEADTPDNFQSRRPNTSFCFLDIRSPGLGDTAMYLCATSRDWPLNTEAFFGQGTRLTVV.

This chain uses TRBV29-1 with TRBJ1-2; 9 nucleotides line up with TRBD1. Losses at the gene ends were 7 bases for V and 8 bases for J; bases not matched to a gene: 8. This CDR3 is built from 12 residues. Germline CDR1 and CDR2: SQVTM and ANQGSEA. CDR3 sequence (DNA): TGCAGCGCGTTGGGACAGGGCCGGGGCTACACCTTC. This codes for CSALGQGRGYTF.

The rearrangement joins TRBV9 to TRBJ1-5; 10 bases are shared with TRBD1. V shed 3 bases and J 0 bases; nucleotides not matched to a gene: 15. Germline CDR1 and CDR2: SGDLS and YYNGEE. The CDR3 contains 20 residues. The CDR3: CASSEPSLDRGRGSNQPQHF. The CDR3, as DNA: TGTGCCAGCAGCGAACCGTCCCTGGACAGGGGGAGGGGTAGCAATCAGCCCCAGCATTTT.

The chain carries TRBV13 and TRBJ1-2; 12 positions agree with TRBD1. Germline V lookup: CDR1 PRHDT, CDR2 FYEKMQ (reference sequence). V gave up 5 bases and J gave up 8 bases; unmatched junction bases: 6. The CDR3 contains 14 residues. Here the CDR3 DNA reads TGTGCCAGCAGCCCGGGACAGGGGGCAAAAGGCTACACCTTC. This translates into CASSPGQGAKGYTF.

This clone was seen just once. The chain employs TRBV27 and TRBJ2-3, with 11 bases identical to TRBD2. From germline, CDR1 is MNHEY and CDR2 SMNVEV (reference sequence). V lost 5 bases and J lost 5; bases outside the gene matches: 15. The CDR3 extends over 18 amino acids. In nucleotides, the CDR3 is TGTGCCAGCAGTCCTTGGGAGGTTAGCGGGAGGGCCAAAGATACGCAGTATTTT. This encodes CASSPWEVSGRAKDTQYF.

The J gene is TRBJ2-1, the V gene TRBV11-3; D remains unclear. V dropped 0 bases and J dropped 9 bases, with 6 bases sitting between them. This CDR3 comprises 12 residues. Germline CDR1 and CDR2: SGHNT and YENEEA. The CDR3: CASSLEGSEQFF. DNA of the CDR3: TGTGCCAGCAGCTTAGAAGGAAGTGAGCAGTTCTTC.

On this clone: A much larger clone lies one base from this, so it may be a read error. Other DNA sequences in the same sample also yield this CDR3. The chain is built from TRBV5-4 and TRBJ1-1, with no clear D. V shed 2 bases and J shed 4 bases, with 3 bases lying between them. Looked up from germline, CDR1 is SGHNT and CDR2 is YYREEE (reference sequence). The CDR3 is made up of 11 amino acids. CDR3 residues: CASSFGTEAFF. The DNA for the CDR3 is TGTGCCAGCAGCTTCGGCACTGAAGCTTTCTTT.

The gene calls are TRBV9 and TRBJ2-6, with D possibly being TRBD1 (6 bases). V was clipped by 7 bases and J by 0 bases, with 14 bases between them. The V gene's germline CDR1 is SGDLS and CDR2 YYNGEE. The CDR3 contains 16 residues. CDR3 DNA: TGTGCCAGCGGGGGCAGGGACCGCTCTGGGGCCAACGTCCTGACTTTC. This codes for CASGGRDRSGANVLTF.

The V and J genes are TRBV7-9 and TRBJ2-1; 9 nucleotides match TRBD2. Trimming took 5 bases from V and 6 from J; bases not matched to a gene: 14. CDR3 length equals 17 residues. The germline gives CDR1 SEHNR, CDR2 FQNEAQ (reference sequence). CDR3 nucleotide sequence: TGTGCCAGCAGCAACGGGGCGGGAGGGCCGTACCGCAATGAGCAGTTCTTC. Translating gives CASSNGAGGPYRNEQFF.

V and J are TRBV14 and TRBJ1-1; D gene ambiguous. V gave up 4 bases and J gave up 5 bases, with 5 bases separating them. This CDR3 region has 11 residues. From germline, CDR1 is SGHDN and CDR2 FVKESK. The CDR3 loop reads CASSPQTEAFF. DNA of the CDR3: TGTGCCAGCAGCCCCCAGACTGAAGCTTTCTTT.

This rearrangement joins TRBV6-1 to TRBJ2-7; TRBD2 agrees at 7 bases. The length of the CDR3 is 17 residues. CDR1 is MNHNS and CDR2 is SASEGT in the germline V gene. J gave up 2 bases and V 4 bases, and 14 bases lay outside the gene matches. Here the CDR3 DNA reads TGTGCCAGCAGTGCCCTGGTTGGGCTAGCGGAAACCTACGAGCAGTACTTC. Translation gives CASSALVGLAETYEQYF.

The CDR3 DNA is TGTGCCAGCAGCACCCGACTAGCGGGATTATACAATGAGCAGTTCTTC. Encoded protein: CASSTRLAGLYNEQFF. V gene TRBV9 combines with J gene TRBJ2-1; 11 positions match TRBD2. Trimming at V came to 4 bases and at J to 4 bases, leaving 7 bases not matched to a gene. The length of the CDR3 is 16 residues. The germline V gene encodes CDR1 SGDLS and CDR2 YYNGEE. The full variable domain, with the rest looked up from reference TRBV9 and TRBJ2-1, is DSGVTQTPKHLITATGQRVTLRCSPRSGDLSVYWYQQSLDQGLQFLIQYYNGEERAKGNILERFSAQQFPDLHSELNLSSLELGDSALYFCASSTRLAGLYNEQFFGPGTRLTVL.

V gene TRBV12-5 combines with J gene TRBJ2-7; D is unresolved. Germline-derived CDR1 and CDR2 are LGHNT and FRNRAP. This CDR3 is built from 15 residues. V was cut by 2 bases and J by 0 bases, with 11 bases left in between. The CDR3 DNA is TGTGCTAGTGGTTTGTGGTCGAAGAGCTCCTACGAGCAGTACTTC. This codes for CASGLWSKSSYEQYF.

This clone occurred once. The chain joins TRBV2 to TRBJ1-5, with D maybe TRBD1 (6 bases). Germline V gives CDR1 SNHLY, CDR2 FYNNEI. Deletions cut 6 bases from V and 3 bases from J, with 12 bases between. The CDR3 is made up of 14 amino acids. CDR3 nucleotide sequence: TGTGCCAGCAGAACAACAGGGAACAATCAGCCCCAGCATTTT. Its translation: CASRTTGNNQPQHF. The full variable domain, its missing parts supplied by reference TRBV2 and TRBJ1-5, is EPEVTQTPSHQVTQMGQEVILRCVPISNHLYFYWYRQILGQKVEFLVSFYNNEISEKSEIFDDQFSVERPDGSNFTLKIRSTKLEDSAMYFCASRTTGNNQPQHFGDGTRLSIL.

V is TRBV7-3 and J is TRBJ2-7; TRBD2 matches 7 bases. Losses at the gene ends were 4 bases for V and 0 bases for J; bases not matched to a gene: 9. The V gene's germline CDR1 is SGHTA and CDR2 FQGTGA. The CDR3 has 16 residues. The CDR3 sequence: CASSSQTTSSSYEQYF. The CDR3 bases are TGTGCCAGCAGCTCCCAGACGACTAGCAGCTCCTACGAGCAGTACTTC.

Concerning this clone: The sample has other DNA sequences that encode this CDR3 too. The chain couples TRBV28 to TRBJ1-1; weak D call: TRBD1 (5 bases). The V gene's germline CDR1 is MDHEN and CDR2 SYDVKM. The CDR3 is made up of 14 amino acids. V lost 0 bases and J lost 1, with 6 bases in between. CDR3 coding DNA: TGTGCCAGCAGTTTATGGGGGCAGAACACTGAAGCTTTCTTT. Translation gives CASSLWGQNTEAFF.

CDR3 loop: CATRSWTNPGDTQYF. The CDR3 DNA follows: TGTGCCACCCGTAGCTGGACTAACCCCGGGGATACGCAGTATTTT. The chain joins TRBV9 to TRBJ2-3; TRBD2 might be the D (6 bases). The germline V gene encodes CDR1 SGDLS and CDR2 YYNGEE. Trimming removed 9 bases from V and 6 bases from J, with 23 bases in between. The CDR3 extends over 15 amino acids.

This sequence joins TRBV30 and TRBJ2-7; 8 nucleotides match TRBD1. Germline loops: CDR1 GTSNPN, CDR2 SVGIG (reference sequence). CDR3 length equals 12 residues. With 1 base clipped from V and 7 bases from J, the junction kept 3 bases outside the gene matches. The CDR3 spells CAWSATGGEQYF. The CDR3 DNA follows: TGTGCCTGGAGTGCAACAGGGGGAGAGCAGTACTTC.

J is TRBJ2-5 and V is TRBV7-9, with a tentative D call TRBD2 (6 bases). Per the germline V gene, CDR1 is SEHNR and CDR2 is FQNEAQ (reference sequence). The CDR3 covers 16 residues. With 5 bases removed from V and 5 bases from J, the gap between germline ends came to 21 bases. The CDR3 is CASSQNPGARGETQYF. CDR3 sequence (DNA): TGTGCCAGCAGCCAGAACCCCGGGGCTCGGGGGGAGACCCAGTACTTC.

This rearrangement joins TRBV7-9 to TRBJ2-7; TRBD1 or TRBD2 may be the D gene (6 bases each). Trimming stripped 5 bases from V and 4 bases from J, with 21 bases between. The CDR3 is 16 amino acids. The V gene's germline CDR1 is SEHNR and CDR2 FQNEAQ (reference sequence). In nucleotides, the CDR3 is TGTGCCAGCAGCCCGAACAGGGAGGAAAGGGCTTACGAGCAGTACTTC. It is translated as CASSPNREERAYEQYF.

The CDR3 nucleotides are TGTGCCAGCAGTTTATTGCGAGGCCTCTCCTACGAGCAGTACTTC. Protein: CASSLLRGLSYEQYF. The V call is TRBV27, the J call TRBJ2-7; D not certain. Germline CDR1 MNHEY, CDR2 SMNVEV (reference sequence). The CDR3 has 15 residues. With 1 base removed from V and 0 bases from J, the gap between germline ends came to 10 bases.

V gene TRBV7-3 combines with J gene TRBJ2-3; D remains ambiguous. Germline loops: CDR1 SGHTA, CDR2 FQGTGA. V lost 4 bases and J lost 5, with 16 bases in between. This CDR3 contains 15 residues. CDR3 DNA: TGTGCCAGCAGCTCAAGGGCCTACACCCAAGATACGCAGTATTTT. It translates to CASSSRAYTQDTQYF.

This clone has more than one count but fewer than ten. This chain links TRBV6-1 with TRBJ2-7; D might be TRBD1 or TRBD2, each matching 5 bases. The V gene lost 6 bases and the J gene lost 1 base, with 13 bases spanning the gap. Looked up from germline, CDR1 is MNHNS and CDR2 is SASEGT. The CDR3 runs to 14 residues. CDR3 bases: TGTGCCAGCAGCCAGGGACCGAAGTCCTACGAGCAGTACTTC. The encoded protein is CASSQGPKSYEQYF.

The chain is built from TRBV15 and TRBJ2-3; unclear D gene. V lost 3 bases, J lost 2 bases, and 12 bases lay in between. The CDR3 is 15 residues long. The germline CDR1 and CDR2 sequences are LNHNV and YYDKDF (reference sequence). The CDR3 sequence: CATSRYRGPTDTQYF. CDR3 nucleotides: TGTGCCACCAGCAGGTACCGAGGACCCACAGATACGCAGTATTTT.

The V and J genes are TRBV29-1 and TRBJ2-3; D uncertain. The CDR3 extends over 11 amino acids. Per the germline V gene, CDR1 is SQVTM and CDR2 is ANQGSEA. Between the trimmed V and J ends, which lost 7 bases and 1 base, there was a span of 6 bases. The DNA of the CDR3 is TGCAGCGGTGACGGCACAGATACGCAGTATTTT. Translated, it gives CSGDGTDTQYF.

The chain recombines TRBV27 with TRBJ2-7, with TRBD2 as a possible D gene (5 bases). The ends were cut back, 2 bases at V and 7 bases at J, with 15 bases in the middle. CDR1 MNHEY and CDR2 SMNVEV come from the germline V gene (reference sequence). The CDR3 contains 14 residues. The CDR3 spells CASSLRLAPGEQYF. CDR3 DNA sequence: TGTGCCAGCAGTTTAAGGTTGGCCCCGGGGGAGCAGTACTTC.

V is TRBV7-9 and J is TRBJ2-1; maybe TRBD2 (6 bases). From germline, CDR1 is SEHNR and CDR2 FQNEAQ (reference sequence). CDR3 length equals 16 residues. V was cut by 1 base and J by 6 bases, with 16 bases left in between. The CDR3: CASSLVGVAELNEQFF. CDR3 nucleotides: TGTGCCAGCAGCTTAGTCGGAGTAGCGGAACTCAATGAGCAGTTCTTC.

The chain employs TRBV11-2 and TRBJ1-1; tentative D call: TRBD1 (5 bases). Trimming shortened V by 1 base and J by 1 base, and 16 bases separated the two germline ends. The CDR3 spans 17 residues. Germline V CDR1 and CDR2: SGHAT, FQNNGV. The CDR3 nucleotides are TGTGCCAGCAGCTTAGCGGGATTCGGACACCCGAACACTGAAGCTTTCTTT. It specifies CASSLAGFGHPNTEAFF. Based on the CDR3 plus reference TRBV11-2 and TRBJ1-1, the full variable domain is EAGVAQSPRYKIIEKRQSVAFWCNPISGHATLYWYQQILGQGPKLLIQFQNNGVVDDSQLPKDRFSAERLKGVDSTLKIQPAKLEDSAVYLCASSLAGFGHPNTEAFFGQGTRLTVV.